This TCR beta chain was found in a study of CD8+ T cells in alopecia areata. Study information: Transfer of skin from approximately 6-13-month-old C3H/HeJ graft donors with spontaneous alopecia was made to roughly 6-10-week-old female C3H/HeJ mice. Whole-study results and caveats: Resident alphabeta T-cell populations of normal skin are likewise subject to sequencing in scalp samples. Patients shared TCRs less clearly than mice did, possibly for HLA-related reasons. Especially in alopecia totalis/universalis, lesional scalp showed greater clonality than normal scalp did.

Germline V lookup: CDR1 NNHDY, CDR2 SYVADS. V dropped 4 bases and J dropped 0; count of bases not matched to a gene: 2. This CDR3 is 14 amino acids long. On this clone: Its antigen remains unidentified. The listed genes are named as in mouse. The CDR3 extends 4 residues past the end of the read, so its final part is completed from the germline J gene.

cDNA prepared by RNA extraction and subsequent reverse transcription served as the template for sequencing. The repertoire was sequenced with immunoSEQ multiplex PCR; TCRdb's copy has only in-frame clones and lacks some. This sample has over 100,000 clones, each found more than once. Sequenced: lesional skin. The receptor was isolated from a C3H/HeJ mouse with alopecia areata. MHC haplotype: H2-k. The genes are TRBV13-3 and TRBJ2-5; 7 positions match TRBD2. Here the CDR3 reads CASSLWGNQDTQYF. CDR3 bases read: TGTGCCAGCAGTCTCTGGGGGAACCAAGAC.